This entry describes one T cell receptor (beta chain). Its antigen is unknown. Time point noted: sample taken at primary tumor resection. TCRdb ran MiXCR on the 5' RACE reads and lists one entry per CDR3 protein. The sample records approximately 15,000 distinct CDR3 sequences, approximately 4.5% being singletons. This sample was included in a study of spatial heterogeneity in lung cancer. Whole-study findings and limits: The study found that expanded intratumoral alpha and beta TCR counts tracked tumor mutation counts.

There are 17 residues in the CDR3. Losses at the gene ends were 4 bases for V and 6 bases for J; bases not matched to a gene: 15. The sample consisted of lung tumor tissue, taken at surgery. The V call is TRBV12-3 or TRBV12-4, the J call TRBJ2-3; TRBD2 agrees at 8 bases. The receptor comes from a female donor with early-stage non-small cell lung cancer. CDR3 in amino acids: CASSSSLTSDFLDTQYF. In DNA, the CDR3 is TGTGCCAGCAGTTCCTCTTTGACTAGCGACTTTTTGGATACGCAGTATTTT.